The T cell receptor (beta chain) described here comes from a study of blood T cell repertoires in COVID-19. Study-wide background: Sample material is recorded as cDNA or gDNA derived from T cells, B-cell-depleted T cells, or PBMCs.

Trimming removed 4 bases from V and 0 bases from J; junction bases left unmatched: 12. CDR3 size: 18 residues. Germline V gene sequence: CDR1 MGHRA, CDR2 YSYEKL. Participants, 18 to 89 years old, spanned fewer than 25 US areas. Exposed enrollees had met someone with a PCR-confirmed or clinician-diagnosed COVID-19 case at some point within the 2 weeks before study entry. Sequencing was performed with immunoSEQ multiplex PCR; in TCRdb, only in-frame clones are kept and a portion is missing. The table has about 320,000 clones, approximately 81% seen once. The chain uses TRBV4-1 and TRBJ2-7; 10 bases are a match to TRBD2. The clonotype was recovered from a woman under 40 who had been exposed to COVID-19. The sample consisted of PBMCs or T cells enriched from blood (not recorded which). In DNA form, the CDR3 reads TGCGCCAGCAGCCCGGGACAGGAATCTAGCGGGAGCTCCTACGAGCAGTACTTC. The encoded protein is CASSPGQESSGSSYEQYF.